Listed below are T cell receptor beta chains from one sample, sequenced in a study of T cells in Graves' hyperthyroidism and ophthalmopathy. MiXCR, run by TCRdb on the multiplex PCR reads, gives a single entry per CDR3 protein. In the table there are about 550,000 distinct CDR3 sequences, around 21% of which are singletons. The specimen sequenced was blood. The receptors were gathered from a man aged 18-30 years with Graves' hyperthyroidism. Both conserved end residues are part of each CDR3. The order of the fields is J gene, V gene, CDR3 protein.

>TRBJ2-7|TRBV12-3/TRBV12-4
CASSLVAGSEQYF
>TRBJ2-5|TRBV28
CASSLVRLRETQYF
>TRBJ1-5|TRBV12-3/TRBV12-4
CASSPRVTQPQHF
>TRBJ2-2|TRBV28
CASSFYTGPGNTGELFF
>TRBJ2-5|TRBV6-1
CASSEVVFPQETQYF
>TRBJ1-2|TRBV18
CASSPAGTGYGYTF
>TRBJ1-2|TRBV6-5
CASSYSKFPLGGYTF
>TRBJ1-1|TRBV2
CASSEWWNLNTEAFF
>TRBJ1-1|TRBV5-1
CASSLDSGAAQAFF
>TRBJ2-2|TRBV28
CASSFSLTGELFF
>TRBJ2-5|TRBV20-1
CSASARTGAFRGHQETQYF
>TRBJ1-2|TRBV28
CASTFKGYGYTF
>TRBJ1-5|TRBV12-3/TRBV12-4
CASNTGSQPQHF
>TRBJ2-7|TRBV6-5
CASSHTIDEQYF
>TRBJ2-7|TRBV12-3/TRBV12-4
CASSRDNGREQYF
>TRBJ1-1|TRBV27
CASSLEADRGRGTEAFF
>TRBJ2-3|TRBV18
CAISPRTTDTQYF
>TRBJ1-3|TRBV5-4
CASSLEPASGNTIYF
>TRBJ2-7|TRBV28
CASRGKAGNYEQYF
>TRBJ2-7|TRBV5-1
CASSPEALTYEQYF
>TRBJ1-2|TRBV6-1
CASSAQNTYGYTF
>TRBJ1-2|TRBV28
CASSSTLGYTF
>TRBJ1-1|TRBV10-3
CAILSGHPNTEAFF
>TRBJ1-2|TRBV18
CASSPPAGTYGYTF
>TRBJ2-5|TRBV12-3/TRBV12-4
CASSPWYGETQYF